A selection of T cell receptor beta chains follows, all from one sample in a study of beta chain features in type 1 diabetes. Clones were read by immunoSEQ multiplex PCR, and TCRdb kept only the in-frame ones, dropping some. The sample contains about 150,000 clones, 11% of which appear only once. The sample comprised central memory CD4+ T cells from blood. Receptor source: a man younger than 30 in good health. CDR3s include the opening cysteine and the closing phenylalanine or tryptophan. A D gene is named only where the DNA matches it firmly. A row's size may be missing; if present it is once, few, many or a size class.

D gene	CDR3 length	V gene	J gene	clone size	CDR3 DNA	CDR3 protein
NA	14	TRBV5-4	TRBJ2-7	many	TGTGCCAGCAGCTTGGAGCAGGGATTAGGCGAGCAGTACTTC	CASSLEQGLGEQYF
TRBD1	18	TRBV7-2	TRBJ2-2	few	TGTGCCAGCAGCCCAATTCGGGGACAGGGCTTTAGTACCGGGGAGCTGTTTTTT	CASSPIRGQGFSTGELFF
TRBD2	14	TRBV28	TRBJ2-1	many	TGTGCCATCCTGAAAAGCGGGGGGTACAATGAGCAGTTCTTC	CAILKSGGYNEQFF
NA	15	TRBV5-1	TRBJ2-3	NA	TGCGCCAGCAGCTCCCAGGGATTTAGCACAGATACGCAGTATTTT	CASSSQGFSTDTQYF
TRBD1	12	TRBV6-4	TRBJ2-1	many	TGTGCCAGCAGTCCCGACAGGGTCGAGCAGTTCTTC	CASSPDRVEQFF
NA	14	TRBV7-3	TRBJ2-3	few	TGTGCCAGCAGCTCCTCGGGGACGACAGATACGCAGTATTTT	CASSSSGTTDTQYF
TRBD2	14	TRBV7-2	TRBJ2-4	many	TGTGCCAGCAGCTCCAGTACACTAGCGGGAGATAATTACTTC	CASSSSTLAGDNYF
TRBD2	16	TRBV4-1	TRBJ2-7	many	TGCGCCAGCAGCCAACTAGCGGGAGGGCTTTCCTACGAGCAGTACTTC	CASSQLAGGLSYEQYF
NA	14	TRBV18	TRBJ2-7	many	TGTGCCAGCTCACCGGCCCATAGTCCCTACGAGCAGTACTTC	CASSPAHSPYEQYF
NA	14	TRBV7-2	TRBJ2-1	few	TGTGCCAGCAGCGGACAGTTTTCCTACAATGAGCAGTTCTTC	CASSGQFSYNEQFF
NA	15	TRBV28	TRBJ1-6	few	TGTGCCAGCAGTTTTTTCGTCAGGGTTGATTCACCCCTCCACTTT	CASSFFVRVDSPLHF
NA	12	TRBV28	TRBJ1-2	few	TGTGCCAGCAGTTTACCCGGCTATGGCTACACCTTC	CASSLPGYGYTF
NA	14	TRBV6-8	TRBJ2-5	few	TGTGCCAGCAGTTTGGGACCCCCGGCTGAGACCCAGTACTTC	CASSLGPPAETQYF
NA	16	TRBV1	TRBJ2-1	NA	TGCACCAGCAGCCAAATAGACAGGGGAAAATACAATGAGCAGTTCTTC	CTSSQIDRGKYNEQFF
NA	15	TRBV5-4	TRBJ2-4	NA	TGCGCCAGCAGCCAAGCCTGGACAGCGAAAAACATTCAGTACTTC	CASSQAWTAKNIQYF
TRBD1	15	TRBV28	TRBJ1-2	NA	TGTGCCAGCAGGCCAACAGGGGACGGCTATATGGGCTACACCTTC	CASRPTGDGYMGYTF
NA	14	TRBV29-1	TRBJ1-2	NA	TGCAGCGTTTTTGGGCAGTCCGTCTACTATGGCTACACCTTC	CSVFGQSVYYGYTF
TRBD1	15	TRBV6-5	TRBJ1-5	many	TGTGCCAGCAGTTCCGGGACAGTGGGCAATCAGCCCCAGCATTTT	CASSSGTVGNQPQHF
NA	14	TRBV5-6	TRBJ2-3	few	TGTGCCAGCAGCCTGGGACACTACACAGATACGCAGTATTTT	CASSLGHYTDTQYF
NA	14	TRBV7-3	TRBJ2-1	NA	TGTGCCAGCAGCTTATCGCGACCAGCAGGGGAGCAGTTCTTC	CASSLSRPAGEQFF
TRBD1	13	TRBV29-1	TRBJ2-7	many	TGCAGCGCCTTAAGACAGGGAAACTACGAGCAGTACTTC	CSALRQGNYEQYF
TRBD1	14	TRBV13	TRBJ2-1	few	TGTGCCAGCAGGGGACAGGGTAACTACAATGAGCAGTTCTTC	CASRGQGNYNEQFF
TRBD1	15	TRBV5-4	TRBJ2-3	many	TGTGCCAGCAGCTTAGCCGGGACAGGGAAAGATACGCAGTATTTT	CASSLAGTGKDTQYF
NA	20	TRBV28	TRBJ1-1	few	TGTGCCAGCAGTTTACGGATGCGTATGAACAGTAAAGTTTTTGGGACTGAAGCTTTCTTT	CASSLRMRMNSKVFGTEAFF
NA	13	TRBV29-1	TRBJ1-1	few	TGCAGCCCAGTGGGCAACATGAACACTGAAGCTTTCTTT	CSPVGNMNTEAFF